This T cell receptor beta chain comes out of a study of CD8 T cells in ankylosing spondylitis. The CDR3 has 13 amino acids. Trimming took 4 bases from V and 9 from J, leaving 19 bases between them. CDR1 is DFQATT and CDR2 is SNEGSKA in the germline V gene (reference sequence). Using quantitative 5'-RACE with molecular barcodes, the authors made TCR beta libraries. MiXCR, applied by TCRdb to the 5' RACE reads, yields one record per CDR3 protein. The table lists some 340,000 distinct CDR3 sequences, approximately 15% of them singletons. The clonotype was recovered from a male donor with ankylosing spondylitis or in good health (not recorded which). J is TRBJ2-7 and V is TRBV20-1, with D unresolved. Sequencing was performed on blood, either unsorted or a sorted T cell fraction (not recorded which). Here the CDR3 reads CSATPDAFDGQYF. CDR3 nucleotide sequence: TGCAGTGCTACCCCGGACGCCTTTGACGGGCAGTACTTC.